This T cell receptor beta chain stems from a study of neurological immune-mediated disorders. This clonotype showed up many times. MiXCR, applied by TCRdb to the 5' RACE reads, yields one record per CDR3 protein. The table shows roughly 52,000 distinct CDR3 sequences, with under 5% occurring only once. V lost 0 bases, J lost 0 bases, and 5 bases lay in between. The CDR3 runs to 13 residues. The germline V gene has CDR1 DFQATT and CDR2 SNEGSKA (reference sequence). The sequence derives from a woman aged 40 to 49 with multiple sclerosis. The chain is built from TRBV20-1 and TRBJ1-1; D is uncertain. The sample was CD4+ T cells from blood. The CDR3 loop reads CSARDRLNTEAFF. DNA for the CDR3: TGCAGTGCTAGAGATCGACTGAACACTGAAGCTTTCTTT.